This TCR beta chain was observed in a study of long-term antiretroviral therapy in people with HIV. In the study overall: Sampling started about a decade before the 2015 immediate-ART recommendation.

This clone has a single count. The antigen is unknown. Regarding the study as a whole: HIV repertoires showed narrower CDR3 length ranges than controls. An increase in diversity followed ART, yet levels stayed below transplant donor controls. Regardless of time point, clones expanded before ART dominated the repertoire.

This CDR3 comprises 13 residues. Trimming pared 5 bases from V and 2 bases from J, leaving 9 bases between. The germline V gene has CDR1 MNHEY and CDR2 SMNVEV (reference sequence). With survey level as its setting, the immunoSEQ assay was v3.0. Here immunoSEQ multiplex PCR was the method, and the copy in TCRdb shows in-frame clones only, minus some. The sample comprises approximately 28,000 clones, about 95% of which are singletons, and 7% to 8.5% rests with the top ten. The sequenced sample was unsorted PBMCs, obtained 5.3 years after starting antiretroviral therapy. The clonotype was recovered from a man aged 30 to 45 with HIV. The chain carries TRBV27 and TRBJ1-2; D is undetermined. CDR3 region: CASSPRRNYGYTF. The CDR3 nucleotides read TGTGCCAGCAGTCCCAGACGGAACTATGGCTACACCTTC.